These 28 T cell receptor beta chains share one sample of origin, sequenced in a study of T cells after posttransplantation cyclophosphamide. Data came from immunoSEQ multiplex PCR; TCRdb stores just in-frame clones and leaves some out. The sample has about 2,800 clones, under 90% seen once; the top ten hold roughly 10%. Sequenced input: CD8+ T cells sorted from PBMCs. Receptors were obtained from a woman aged 45-60 years in good health and a related stem cell transplant donor.

The CDR3 here is CASSQDGVSGNTIYF. The CDR3 nucleotides are TGCGCCAGCAGCCAAGACGGAGTGTCTGGAAACACCATATATTTT. V is TRBV4-1 and J is TRBJ1-3; D gene unclear. CDR1 and CDR2 (germline): MGHRA, YSYEKL. CDR3 length: 15 amino acids. Trimming shortened V by 0 bases and J by 1 base, and 7 bases separated the two germline ends.

The chain has TRBV13 and TRBJ1-2; D unresolved. Germline V gene sequence: CDR1 PRHDT, CDR2 FYEKMQ (reference sequence). V dropped 1 base and J dropped 0 bases, with 6 bases sitting between them. CDR3 size: 14 residues. The CDR3 reads CASSLVIANYGYTF. The DNA for the CDR3 is TGTGCCAGCAGCTTAGTGATAGCTAACTATGGCTACACCTTC.

The gene calls are TRBV7-6 and TRBJ1-1; D is perhaps TRBD1 (5 bases). Per the germline V gene, CDR1 is SGHVS and CDR2 is FNYEAQ. This CDR3 is built from 14 residues. V was shortened by 4 bases and J by 2 bases, with 11 bases between the two germline ends. The CDR3 here is CASSYGGSNTEAFF. DNA for the CDR3: TGTGCCAGCAGCTATGGGGGGTCTAACACTGAAGCTTTCTTT.

The gene calls are TRBV28 and TRBJ1-6; 7 nucleotides agree with TRBD1. Germline V lookup: CDR1 MDHEN, CDR2 SYDVKM. V shed 6 bases, J shed 14 bases, and the junction held 19 bases outside the gene matches. The CDR3 extends over 16 amino acids. The CDR3 loop is CASSRAGTVPSEALHF. The CDR3, as DNA: TGTGCCAGCAGCCGGGCCGGGACAGTCCCATCTGAGGCCCTCCACTTT.

This clone has a handful of counts. The chain has TRBV19 and TRBJ2-7, with D tentatively TRBD1 (6 bases). V lost 6 bases to trimming and J lost 7 bases, with 16 bases between them. Germline assignment: CDR1 LNHDA and CDR2 SQIVND (reference sequence). There are 13 residues in the CDR3. The DNA for the CDR3 is TGTGCCAGTAGCTATCTCCCAGGGGAAGAGCAGTACTTC. Protein product: CASSYLPGEEQYF. Filled out from reference TRBV19 and TRBJ2-7, the complete variable domain reads DGGITQSPKYLFRKEGQNVTLSCEQNLNHDAMYWYRQDPGQGLRLIYYSQIVNDFQKGDIAEGYSVSREKKESFPLTVTSAQKNPTAFYLCASSYLPGEEQYFGPGTRLTVT.

CDR3 nucleotides: TGTGCCAGTAGTAGTACCTACAGGGGAGGCTACACCTTC. Translated: CASSSTYRGGYTF. The rearrangement joins TRBV19 to TRBJ1-2; 7 bases fit TRBD1. The CDR3 loop spans 13 amino acids. Germline V CDR1 and CDR2: LNHDA, SQIVND (reference sequence). With V trimmed by 4 bases and J by 8 bases, 7 bases remained unmatched.

The chain couples TRBV5-4 to TRBJ2-5; D is possibly TRBD1 (6 bases). This CDR3 comprises 15 residues. Germline assignment: CDR1 SGHNT and CDR2 YYREEE (reference sequence). V was cut by 3 bases and J by 1 base, with 13 bases left in between. The CDR3: CASSSTQGLQETQYF. In nucleotides, the CDR3 is TGTGCCAGCAGCTCCACCCAGGGGCTCCAAGAGACCCAGTACTTC.

V and J are TRBV10-1 and TRBJ1-5; TRBD1 matches at 8 bases. The CDR3 totals 13 residues. V dropped 5 bases and J dropped 8; count of bases not matched to a gene: 5. Germline V gene lookup returns CDR1 WNHNN and CDR2 SYGVQD (reference sequence). CDR3 DNA: TGCGCCAGCAGTCGGACAGGGAAGGAGCCCCAGCATTTT. Protein sequence: CASSRTGKEPQHF.

J is TRBJ2-5 and V is TRBV13, with 9 positions matching TRBD2. This CDR3 is 15 amino acids long. CDR1 is PRHDT, CDR2 FYEKMQ, per germline (reference sequence). After removal of 5 bases from V and 4 bases from J, the junction contained 8 bases not matched to a gene. The chain's CDR3 is CASSTRTSVPETQYF. DNA of the CDR3: TGTGCCAGCAGCACCCGGACTAGCGTCCCAGAGACCCAGTACTTC.

This clone was recorded only once. The chain employs TRBV4-1 and TRBJ1-2; 9 bases are a match to TRBD1. With 8 bases clipped from V and 4 bases from J, the junction kept 5 bases outside the gene matches. The CDR3 runs to 13 residues. The germline V gene has CDR1 MGHRA and CDR2 YSYEKL. The CDR3, as DNA: TGCGCCAGCGACGACAGGGGGGGCTATGGCTACACCTTC. It is translated as CASDDRGGYGYTF.

This clone is termed large. The rearrangement links TRBV10-2 to TRBJ1-2, with 8 bases fitting TRBD1. This CDR3 is 13 amino acids long. V shed 4 bases, J shed 8 bases, and the junction held 6 bases outside the gene matches. Germline V gene sequence: CDR1 WSHSY, CDR2 SAAADI. CDR3 sequence: CASSAQTGDGYTF. CDR3 DNA sequence: TGCGCCAGCAGTGCGCAGACAGGGGACGGCTACACCTTC.

The chain joins TRBV5-5 to TRBJ1-5; maybe TRBD1 (6 bases). Germline V gene data show CDR1 as SGHKS and CDR2 as YYEKEE (reference sequence). The CDR3 totals 14 residues. Trimming left V 0 bases short and J 6 bases short, with 10 bases between. In DNA form, the CDR3 reads TGTGCCAGCAGCTTGGACCAAGGGGGTCAGCCCCAGCATTTT. This encodes CASSLDQGGQPQHF.

The rearrangement uses TRBV13 and TRBJ1-5; TRBD1 matches at 8 bases. The germline V gene encodes CDR1 PRHDT and CDR2 FYEKMQ (reference sequence). V lost 3 bases, J lost 6 bases, and 7 bases stayed unmatched. The CDR3 loop spans 15 amino acids. The CDR3 sequence: CASSLQGARGQPQHF. In DNA, the CDR3 is TGTGCCAGCAGCTTGCAGGGGGCGCGCGGTCAGCCCCAGCATTTT.

CDR3 protein: CASSHLDRVVETQYF. In DNA form, the CDR3 reads TGTGCCAGCAGTCACCTTGACAGGGTCGTGGAGACCCAGTACTTC. V gene TRBV27 combines with J gene TRBJ2-5; 7 bases agree with TRBD1. The ends lost 5 bases at V and 5 bases at J; junction bases unmatched: 11. The germline CDR1 and CDR2 sequences are MNHEY and SMNVEV (reference sequence). This CDR3 region has 15 residues.

This clone was seen only a few times. The chain is built from TRBV10-3 and TRBJ2-4; 9 nucleotides agree with TRBD1. This CDR3 spans 13 amino acids. The germline V gene has CDR1 ENHRY and CDR2 SYGVKD. After removal of 10 bases from V and 8 bases from J, the junction contained 9 bases not matched to a gene. The CDR3 is CATKGQGEDIQYF. The CDR3 DNA reads as TGTGCCACCAAGGGACAGGGAGAGGACATTCAGTACTTC.

CDR3 region: CASSLGTGGSYQPQHF. In DNA, the CDR3 is TGTGCCAGCAGCTTGGGGACAGGGGGCTCGTATCAGCCCCAGCATTTT. The rearrangement joins TRBV5-6 to TRBJ1-5; 11 nucleotides line up with TRBD1. V shed 0 bases and J 5 bases; nucleotides not matched to a gene: 4. The CDR3 runs 16 residues. CDR1 is SGHDT and CDR2 is YYEEEE in the germline V gene.

This sequence joins TRBV7-9 and TRBJ1-4; no clear D gene. Germline V lookup: CDR1 SEHNR, CDR2 FQNEAQ (reference sequence). Trimming pared 6 bases from V and 5 bases from J, leaving 16 bases between. There are 15 residues in the CDR3. As DNA, the CDR3 is TGTGCCAGCAGGTCTGGTGGGCAGCAAAATGAAAAACTGTTTTTT. This codes for CASRSGGQQNEKLFF. The whole variable domain, remainder taken from reference TRBV7-9 and TRBJ1-4, is DTGVSQNPRHKITKRGQNVTFRCDPISEHNRLYWYRQTLGQGPEFLTYFQNEAQLEKSRLLSDRFSAERPKGSFSTLEIQRTEQGDSAMYLCASRSGGQQNEKLFFGSGTQLSVL.

The rearrangement uses TRBV23-1 and TRBJ1-4; perhaps TRBD1 as D (5 bases). TRBV23-1 is labeled an ORF, and its function is uncertain. There are 15 residues in the CDR3. Trimming took off 0 bases at V and 7 bases at J, with 12 bases between the two ends. CDR3 DNA: TGCGCCAGCAGTCAATCGAGCGGGGGAACTGAAAAACTGTTTTTT. This encodes CASSQSSGGTEKLFF.

In its sample, this clone was seen once. The rearrangement uses TRBV27 and TRBJ1-1; 7 nucleotides agree with TRBD1. This CDR3 comprises 19 residues. Germline-derived CDR1 and CDR2 are MNHEY and SMNVEV (reference sequence). V shed 6 bases, J shed 1 base, and the junction held 20 bases outside the gene matches. Here the CDR3 DNA reads TGTGCCAGCAGCGCTATGGTGGGGCCATCGAGGACAGGGAACACTGAAGCTTTCTTT. This gives the protein CASSAMVGPSRTGNTEAFF.

The chain is built from TRBV5-6 and TRBJ2-7, with D possibly TRBD2 on 6 matching bases. The V gene's germline CDR1 is SGHDT and CDR2 YYEEEE. V was pared by 5 bases and J by 5 bases, with 17 bases between. The CDR3 spans 14 residues. The CDR3 DNA sequence: TGTGCCAGCAGTAGCGGTCTCCCCGGTCACGAGCAGTACTTC. It yields the protein CASSSGLPGHEQYF.

The chain employs TRBV5-1 and TRBJ2-7; TRBD1 agrees at 7 bases. CDR1 is SGHRS, CDR2 YFSETQ, per germline. The V segment lost 0 bases and the J segment 3 bases; nucleotides outside the gene matches: 3. CDR3 length: 14 residues. The CDR3 region is CASSLEGQYYEQYF. CDR3 coding DNA: TGCGCCAGCAGCTTGGAGGGACAGTACTACGAGCAGTACTTC.

The sample holds one count of this clone. The genes are TRBV2 and TRBJ2-3; 9 bases map to TRBD2. V shed 1 base and J 6 bases; nucleotides not matched to a gene: 2. The CDR3 totals 14 residues. Germline loops: CDR1 SNHLY, CDR2 FYNNEI. CDR3 region: CASSEVRGGDTQYF. CDR3 nucleotides: TGTGCCAGCAGTGAAGTGCGGGGGGGGGATACGCAGTATTTT.

The table lists this clone with a few counts. The CDR3 reads CASGETSEQYF. DNA for the CDR3: TGCGCCAGTGGGGAGACGTCCGAGCAGTACTTC. The rearrangement links TRBV5-1 to TRBJ2-7, with D possibly TRBD2 on 5 matching bases. V was cut by 8 bases and J by 6 bases, with 12 bases left in between. The CDR3 is made up of 11 amino acids. Germline CDR1 and CDR2: SGHRS and YFSETQ.

The genes are TRBV27 and TRBJ2-7, with 9 bases fitting TRBD1. The CDR3 is 15 amino acids. V lost 6 bases, J lost 5 bases, and 11 bases stayed unmatched. Germline CDR1 MNHEY, CDR2 SMNVEV (reference sequence). CDR3 DNA sequence: TGTGCCAGCAGCCTAACCGGGACAGGGTTCCACGAGCAGTACTTC. This translates into CASSLTGTGFHEQYF.

The chain recombines TRBV2 with TRBJ2-5; 8 positions agree with TRBD2. Trimming took 8 bases from V and 10 from J; bases not matched to a gene: 3. The germline gives CDR1 SNHLY, CDR2 FYNNEI. This CDR3 comprises 10 residues. DNA of the CDR3: TGTGCCAGCGGCGGGGGGCGCCAGTACTTC. Translating it yields CASGGGRQYF.

CDR3 nucleotide sequence: TGTGCCAGCAGTCCAGCTATGTTGGGGACAAGCTCCTACGAGCAGTACTTC. Protein sequence: CASSPAMLGTSSYEQYF. This sequence joins TRBV27 and TRBJ2-7, with a weak D call TRBD1 (6 bases). Germline lookup yields CDR1 MNHEY and CDR2 SMNVEV (reference sequence). Between the trimmed V and J ends, which lost 5 bases and 0 bases, there was a span of 20 bases. CDR3 length equals 17 residues.

The chain carries TRBV15 and TRBJ1-6; 8 nucleotides align to TRBD1. The CDR3 extends over 17 amino acids. The V gene end was trimmed by 3 bases and the J gene end by 7 bases; junction bases not matched to a gene: 11. The germline V gene encodes CDR1 LNHNV and CDR2 YYDKDF (reference sequence). For the CDR3, the DNA is TGTGCCACCAGCAGTGGACAGGGCCCCAGAGGGAATTCACCCCTCCACTTT. As protein: CATSSGQGPRGNSPLHF.

This chain joins TRBV5-4 and TRBJ2-1, with 14 positions matching TRBD2. Germline-derived CDR1 and CDR2 are SGHNT and YYREEE (reference sequence). This CDR3 is 18 amino acids long. The V segment lost 3 bases and the J segment 6 bases; nucleotides outside the gene matches: 11. CDR3 bases: TGTGCCAGCAGCTGGCCGGGACTAGCGGGAGCCCTGGGCAATGAGCAGTTCTTC. Translated: CASSWPGLAGALGNEQFF.